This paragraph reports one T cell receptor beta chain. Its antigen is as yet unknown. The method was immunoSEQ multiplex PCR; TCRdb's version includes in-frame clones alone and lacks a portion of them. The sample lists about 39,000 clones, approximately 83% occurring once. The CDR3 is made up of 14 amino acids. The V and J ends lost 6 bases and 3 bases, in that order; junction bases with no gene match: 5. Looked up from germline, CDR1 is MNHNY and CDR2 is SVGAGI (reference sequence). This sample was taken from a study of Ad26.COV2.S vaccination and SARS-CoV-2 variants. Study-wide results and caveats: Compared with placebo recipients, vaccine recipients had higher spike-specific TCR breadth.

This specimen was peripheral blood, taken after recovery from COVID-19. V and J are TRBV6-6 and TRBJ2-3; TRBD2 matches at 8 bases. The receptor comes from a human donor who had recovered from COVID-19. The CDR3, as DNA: TGTGCCAGCAGGCCTAGCGGGTATACAGATACGCAGTATTTT. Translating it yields CASRPSGYTDTQYF.